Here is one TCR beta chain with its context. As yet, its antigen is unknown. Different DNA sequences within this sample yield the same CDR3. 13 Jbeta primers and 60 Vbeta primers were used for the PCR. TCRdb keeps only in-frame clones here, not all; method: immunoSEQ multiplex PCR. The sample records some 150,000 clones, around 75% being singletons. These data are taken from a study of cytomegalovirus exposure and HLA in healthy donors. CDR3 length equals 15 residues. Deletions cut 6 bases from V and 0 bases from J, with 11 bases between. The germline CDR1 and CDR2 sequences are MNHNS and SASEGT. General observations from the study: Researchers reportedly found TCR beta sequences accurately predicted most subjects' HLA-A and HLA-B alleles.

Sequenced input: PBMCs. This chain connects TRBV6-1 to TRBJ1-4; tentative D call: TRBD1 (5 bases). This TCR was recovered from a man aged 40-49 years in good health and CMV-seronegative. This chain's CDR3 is CASSLGGATNEKLFF. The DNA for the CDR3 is TGTGCCAGCAGCCTGGGGGGTGCAACTAATGAAAAACTGTTTTTT.